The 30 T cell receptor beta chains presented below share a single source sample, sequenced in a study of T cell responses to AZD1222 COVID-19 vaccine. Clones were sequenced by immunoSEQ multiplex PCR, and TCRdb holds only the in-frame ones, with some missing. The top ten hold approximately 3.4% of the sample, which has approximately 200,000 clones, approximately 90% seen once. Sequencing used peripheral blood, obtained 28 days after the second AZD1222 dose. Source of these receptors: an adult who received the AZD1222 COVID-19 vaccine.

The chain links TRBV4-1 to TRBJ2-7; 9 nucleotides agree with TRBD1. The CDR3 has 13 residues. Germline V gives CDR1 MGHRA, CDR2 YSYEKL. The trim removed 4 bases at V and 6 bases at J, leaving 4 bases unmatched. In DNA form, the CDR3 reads TGCGCCAGCAGCCCTGGGACAGGGCTCGAGCAGTACTTC. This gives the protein CASSPGTGLEQYF.

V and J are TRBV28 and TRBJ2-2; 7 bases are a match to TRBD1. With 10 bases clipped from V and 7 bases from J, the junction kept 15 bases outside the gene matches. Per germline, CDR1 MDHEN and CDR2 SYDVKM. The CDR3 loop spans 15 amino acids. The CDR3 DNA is TGTGCCACCAAACCACCGGGACAGCAGAACGGGGAGCTGTTTTTT. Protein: CATKPPGQQNGELFF.

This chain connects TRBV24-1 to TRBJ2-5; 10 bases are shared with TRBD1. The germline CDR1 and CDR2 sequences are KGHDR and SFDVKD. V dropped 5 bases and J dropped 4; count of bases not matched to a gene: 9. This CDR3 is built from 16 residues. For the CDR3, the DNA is TGTGCCACCAGTGTGGGGGGGACAGGGGTGTTAGAGACCCAGTACTTC. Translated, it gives CATSVGGTGVLETQYF.

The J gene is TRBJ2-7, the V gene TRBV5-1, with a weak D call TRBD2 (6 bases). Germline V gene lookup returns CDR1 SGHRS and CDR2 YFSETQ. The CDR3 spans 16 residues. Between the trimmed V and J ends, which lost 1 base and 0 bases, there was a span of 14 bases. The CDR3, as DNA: TGCGCCAGCAGCTTGATGCGGGATATTGCCTCCTACGAGCAGTACTTC. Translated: CASSLMRDIASYEQYF.

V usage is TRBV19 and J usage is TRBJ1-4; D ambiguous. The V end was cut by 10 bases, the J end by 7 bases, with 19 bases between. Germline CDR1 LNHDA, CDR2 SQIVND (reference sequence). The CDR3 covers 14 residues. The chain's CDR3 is CATSGSYWGEKLFF. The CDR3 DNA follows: TGTGCCACCTCCGGATCATACTGGGGTGAAAAACTGTTTTTT.

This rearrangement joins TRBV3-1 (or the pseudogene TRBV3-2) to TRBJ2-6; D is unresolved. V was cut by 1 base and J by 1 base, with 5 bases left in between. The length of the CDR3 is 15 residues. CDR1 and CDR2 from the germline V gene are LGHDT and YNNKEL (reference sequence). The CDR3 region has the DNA TGTGCCAGCAGCCAAGGGGTTTCTGGGGCCAACGTCCTGACTTTC. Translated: CASSQGVSGANVLTF.

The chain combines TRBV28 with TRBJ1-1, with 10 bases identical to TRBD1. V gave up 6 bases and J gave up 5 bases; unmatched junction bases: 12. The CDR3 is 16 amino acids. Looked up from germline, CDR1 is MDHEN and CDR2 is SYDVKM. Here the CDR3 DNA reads TGTGCCAGCAGCCTTAACCGGGACAGGGGTTTAACTGAAGCTTTCTTT. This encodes CASSLNRDRGLTEAFF.

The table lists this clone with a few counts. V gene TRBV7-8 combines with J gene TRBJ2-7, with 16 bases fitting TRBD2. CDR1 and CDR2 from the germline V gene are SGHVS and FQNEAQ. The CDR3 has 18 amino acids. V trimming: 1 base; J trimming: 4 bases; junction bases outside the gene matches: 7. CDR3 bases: TGTGCCAGCAGCTTAGAAGGGACTAGCGGGAGGGAGGGGTACGAGCAGTACTTC. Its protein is CASSLEGTSGREGYEQYF.

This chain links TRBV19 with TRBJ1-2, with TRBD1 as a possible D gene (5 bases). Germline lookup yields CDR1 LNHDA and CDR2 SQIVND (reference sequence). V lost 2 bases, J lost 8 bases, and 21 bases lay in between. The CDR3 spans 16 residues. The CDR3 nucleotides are TGTGCCAGTAGTATAAATACTGGGACCCCCCAAGGAGGCTACACCTTC. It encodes CASSINTGTPQGGYTF.

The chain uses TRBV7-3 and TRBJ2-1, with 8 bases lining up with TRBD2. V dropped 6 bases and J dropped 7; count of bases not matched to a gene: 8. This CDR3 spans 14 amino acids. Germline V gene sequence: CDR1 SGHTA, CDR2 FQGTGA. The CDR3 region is CASRFPGLGNEQFF. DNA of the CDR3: TGTGCCAGCAGGTTTCCGGGACTAGGGAATGAGCAGTTCTTC. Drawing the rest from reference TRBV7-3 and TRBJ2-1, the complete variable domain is GAGVSQTPSNKVTEKGKYVELRCDPISGHTALYWYRQSLGQGPEFLIYFQGTGAADDSGLPNDRFFAVRPEGSVSTLKIQRTERGDSAVYLCASRFPGLGNEQFFGPGTRLTVL.

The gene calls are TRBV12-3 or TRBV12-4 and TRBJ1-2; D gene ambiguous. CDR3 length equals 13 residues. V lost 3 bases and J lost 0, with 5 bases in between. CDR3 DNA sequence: TGTGCCAGCAGTTTTACGACTAACTATGGCTACACCTTC. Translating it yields CASSFTTNYGYTF.

The DNA for the CDR3 is TGCGCCAGCAGCTTGGAGGTGGGAGGGCCCTACGAGCAGTACTTC. This sequence encodes CASSLEVGGPYEQYF. This chain joins TRBV5-1 and TRBJ2-7; 7 bases are a match to TRBD2. The CDR3 length is 15 residues. The germline gives CDR1 SGHRS, CDR2 YFSETQ. The V segment lost 0 bases and the J segment 2 bases; nucleotides outside the gene matches: 5.

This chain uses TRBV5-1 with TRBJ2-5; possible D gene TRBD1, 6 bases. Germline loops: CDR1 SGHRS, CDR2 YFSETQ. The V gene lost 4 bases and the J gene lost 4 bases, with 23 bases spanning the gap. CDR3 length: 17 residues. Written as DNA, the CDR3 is TGCGCCAGCAGCCCAGGGTTCATTGGACAGCTTCTAGAGACCCAGTACTTC. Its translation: CASSPGFIGQLLETQYF.

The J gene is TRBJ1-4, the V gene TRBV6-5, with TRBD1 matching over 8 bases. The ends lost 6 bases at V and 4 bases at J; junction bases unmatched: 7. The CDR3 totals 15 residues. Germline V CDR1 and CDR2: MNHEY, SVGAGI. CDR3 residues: CASRSPGQDNEKLFF. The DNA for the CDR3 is TGTGCCAGCAGATCTCCGGGACAGGATAATGAAAAACTGTTTTTT.

CDR3: CASSAGTSDTDTQYF. The CDR3 region has the DNA TGCGCCAGCAGCGCCGGGACTAGCGACACAGATACGCAGTATTTT. This sequence joins TRBV5-1 and TRBJ2-3; 10 bases are a match to TRBD2. The CDR3 consists of 15 residues. Germline trimming cut 4 bases from V and 2 bases from J; bases unmatched to any gene: 4. Germline loops: CDR1 SGHRS, CDR2 YFSETQ. The entire variable domain, with the rest obtained from reference TRBV5-1 and TRBJ2-3, is as follows: KAGVTQTPRYLIKTRGQQVTLSCSPISGHRSVSWYQQTPGQGLQFLFEYFSETQRNKGNFPGRFSGRQFSNSRSEMNVSTLELGDSALYLCASSAGTSDTDTQYFGPGTRLTVL.

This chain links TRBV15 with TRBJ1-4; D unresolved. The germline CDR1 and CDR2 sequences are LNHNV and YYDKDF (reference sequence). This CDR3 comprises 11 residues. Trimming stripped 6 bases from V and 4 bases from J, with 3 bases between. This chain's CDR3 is CATRSNEKLFF. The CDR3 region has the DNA TGTGCCACCAGGAGTAATGAAAAACTGTTTTTT.

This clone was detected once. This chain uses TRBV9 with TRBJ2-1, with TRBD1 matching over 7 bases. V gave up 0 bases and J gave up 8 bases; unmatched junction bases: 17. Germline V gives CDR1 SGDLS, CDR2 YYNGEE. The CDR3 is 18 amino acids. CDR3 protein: CASSVGLSVRTGSHEQFF. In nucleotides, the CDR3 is TGTGCCAGCAGCGTAGGCCTGTCCGTTCGGACAGGATCTCATGAGCAGTTCTTC.

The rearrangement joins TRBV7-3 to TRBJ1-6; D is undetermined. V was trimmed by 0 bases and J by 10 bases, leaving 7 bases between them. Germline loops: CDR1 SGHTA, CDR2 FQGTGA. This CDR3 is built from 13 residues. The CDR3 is CASSLTSRSPLHF. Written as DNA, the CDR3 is TGTGCCAGCAGCTTAACGTCTAGGTCACCCCTCCACTTT.

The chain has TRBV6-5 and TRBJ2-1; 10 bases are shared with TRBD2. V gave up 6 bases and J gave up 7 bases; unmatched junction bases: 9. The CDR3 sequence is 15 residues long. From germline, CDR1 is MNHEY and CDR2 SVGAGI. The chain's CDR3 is CASRGLAGGLNEQFF. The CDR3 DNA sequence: TGTGCCAGCAGGGGTTTAGCGGGAGGACTAAATGAGCAGTTCTTC.

CDR3 sequence (DNA): TGTGCCAGCAGCTTCGCCAGCTATGGCTACACCTTC. This gives the protein CASSFASYGYTF. V usage is TRBV11-3 and J usage is TRBJ1-2, with D hard to call. With 3 bases removed from V and 4 bases from J, the gap between germline ends came to 6 bases. Germline CDR1 SGHNT, CDR2 YENEEA. The CDR3 is 12 amino acids.

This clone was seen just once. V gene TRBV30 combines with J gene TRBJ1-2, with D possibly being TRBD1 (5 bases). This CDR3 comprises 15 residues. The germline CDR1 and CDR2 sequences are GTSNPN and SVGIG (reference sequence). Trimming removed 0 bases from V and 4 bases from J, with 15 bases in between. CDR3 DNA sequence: TGTGCCTGGAGTGTACTCGCAGGGAATGGCTATGGCTACACCTTC. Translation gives CAWSVLAGNGYGYTF.

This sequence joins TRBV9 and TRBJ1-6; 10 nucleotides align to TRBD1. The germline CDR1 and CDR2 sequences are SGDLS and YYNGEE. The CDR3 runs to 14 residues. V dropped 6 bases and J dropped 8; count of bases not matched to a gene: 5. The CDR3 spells CASNTGQGYSPLHF. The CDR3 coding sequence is TGTGCCAGCAACACGGGACAGGGGTATTCACCCCTCCACTTT.

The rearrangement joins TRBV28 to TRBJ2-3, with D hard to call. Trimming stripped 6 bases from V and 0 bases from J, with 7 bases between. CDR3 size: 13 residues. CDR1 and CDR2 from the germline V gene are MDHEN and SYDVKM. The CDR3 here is CASSIYSTDTQYF. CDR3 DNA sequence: TGTGCCAGCAGCATCTATAGCACAGATACGCAGTATTTT.

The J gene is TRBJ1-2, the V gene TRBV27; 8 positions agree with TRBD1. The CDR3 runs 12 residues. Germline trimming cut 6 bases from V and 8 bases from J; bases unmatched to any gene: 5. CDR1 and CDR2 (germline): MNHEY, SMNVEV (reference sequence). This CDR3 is CASRTGGRGYTF. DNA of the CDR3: TGTGCCAGCAGAACAGGGGGAAGAGGCTACACCTTC.

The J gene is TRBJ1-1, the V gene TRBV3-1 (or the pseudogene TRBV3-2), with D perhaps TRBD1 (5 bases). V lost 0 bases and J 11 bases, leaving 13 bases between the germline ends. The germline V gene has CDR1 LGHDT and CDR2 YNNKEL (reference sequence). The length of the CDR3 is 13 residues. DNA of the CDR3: TGTGCCAGCAGCCAAGATGGGGGATTTACGGCTTTCTTT. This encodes CASSQDGGFTAFF.

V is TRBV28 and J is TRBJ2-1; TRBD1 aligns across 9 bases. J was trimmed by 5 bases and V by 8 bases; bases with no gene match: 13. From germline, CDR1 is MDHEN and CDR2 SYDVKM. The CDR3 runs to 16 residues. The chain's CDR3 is CASSTGRDRDDNEQFF. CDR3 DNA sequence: TGTGCCAGCTCAACCGGTCGGGACAGGGACGACAATGAGCAGTTCTTC. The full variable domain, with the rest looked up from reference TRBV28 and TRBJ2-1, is DVKVTQSSRYLVKRTGEKVFLECVQDMDHENMFWYRQDPGLGLRLIYFSYDVKMKEKGDIPEGYSVSREKKERFSLILESASTNQTSMYLCASSTGRDRDDNEQFFGPGTRLTVL.

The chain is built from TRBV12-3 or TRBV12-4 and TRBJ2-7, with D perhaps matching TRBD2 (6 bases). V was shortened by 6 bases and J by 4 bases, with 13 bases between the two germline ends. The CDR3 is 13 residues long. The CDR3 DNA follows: TGTGCCAGCAGCCGAGGGACTTATTACGAGCAGTACTTC. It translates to CASSRGTYYEQYF.

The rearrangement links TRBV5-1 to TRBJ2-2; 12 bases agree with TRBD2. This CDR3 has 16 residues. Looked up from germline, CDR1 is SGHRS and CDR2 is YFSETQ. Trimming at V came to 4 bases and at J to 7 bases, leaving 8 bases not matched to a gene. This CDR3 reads CASSPGTSGLNGELFF. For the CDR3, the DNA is TGCGCCAGCAGCCCAGGGACTAGCGGGTTAAACGGGGAGCTGTTTTTT.

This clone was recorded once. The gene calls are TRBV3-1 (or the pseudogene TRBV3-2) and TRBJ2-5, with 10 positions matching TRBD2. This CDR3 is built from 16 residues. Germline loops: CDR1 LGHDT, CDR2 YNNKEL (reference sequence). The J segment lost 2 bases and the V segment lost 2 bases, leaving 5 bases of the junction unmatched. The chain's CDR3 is CASSQRIAGGQETQYF. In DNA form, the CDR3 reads TGTGCCAGCAGCCAACGGATAGCGGGAGGACAAGAGACCCAGTACTTC.

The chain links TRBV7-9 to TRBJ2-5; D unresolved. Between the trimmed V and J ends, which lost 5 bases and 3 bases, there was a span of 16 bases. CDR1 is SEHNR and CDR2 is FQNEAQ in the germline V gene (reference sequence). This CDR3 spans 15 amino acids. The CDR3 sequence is CASSGLTSLEETQYF. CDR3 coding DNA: TGTGCCAGCAGCGGGTTAACCTCACTGGAAGAGACCCAGTACTTC.